Listed below are T cell receptor beta chains from one sample, sequenced in a study of shared clonotypes between healthy human individuals. Sequencing used immunoSEQ multiplex PCR; TCRdb keeps in-frame clones, though not all of them. Of about 960,000 clones listed, around 80% were seen once; the top ten hold roughly 1.5%. The sample comprised memory CD4+ T cells sorted from blood. These receptor sequences come from a young man in good health. The CDR3 runs from the conserved cysteine through the conserved F or W. A D gene is named only where the DNA matches it firmly. Rows give clone size only sometimes, using once, few, many, or a class for an expanded clone.

cdr3_nt cdr3_aa d_call j_call clone_size v_call
TGCGCCAGCAGCTTGGGAGCAAGCACAGATACGCAGTATTTT CASSLGASTDTQYF . TRBJ2-3 . TRBV5-1
TGTGCCTGGAGTGATTCTGGGTATGAGCAGTTCTTC CAWSDSGYEQFF . TRBJ2-1 . TRBV30
TGTGCCAGCTCTCCCTGGTATGAGCAGTTCTTC CASSPWYEQFF . TRBJ2-1 . TRBV2
TGTGCCAGCAGTTCAGGGACTCTCTCAACAAACACTGAAGCTTTCTTT CASSSGTLSTNTEAFF . TRBJ1-1 . TRBV6-5
TGTGCCAGCAGCTTATGGGACAGACAAGAGACCCAGTACTTC CASSLWDRQETQYF TRBD1 TRBJ2-5 . TRBV11-2
TGTGCCAGCAGTCAGGGCCTCTCCTATAATTCACCCCTCCACTTT CASSQGLSYNSPLHF . TRBJ1-6 . TRBV6-5
TGCGCCAGCAGCTTGGGGTCTGGGCGGGGAACAGATACGCAGTATTTT CASSLGSGRGTDTQYF . TRBJ2-3 . TRBV5-1
TGTGCCAGCAGTAGGGAACCGAACACTGAAGCTTTCTTT CASSREPNTEAFF . TRBJ1-1 . TRBV6-4
TGTGCCAGCAGCTCTGACAGATACGAGCAGTACTTC CASSSDRYEQYF . TRBJ2-7 many TRBV5-4
TGTGCCAGCAGCTCTCTAGCGGCCTCCTACGAGCAGTACTTC CASSSLAASYEQYF TRBD2 TRBJ2-7 . TRBV7-2
TGTGCCAGCAAGAGAGCTGGGGCCAACGTCCTGACTTTC CASKRAGANVLTF . TRBJ2-6 . TRBV27
TGTGCCAACGCAATGACAGGGCGCTATGGCTACACCTTC CANAMTGRYGYTF TRBD1 TRBJ1-2 . TRBV2
TGTGCCAGCAGTACAGGGGCCCGCACTGAAGCTTTCTTT CASSTGARTEAFF TRBD1 TRBJ1-1 many TRBV28
TGTGCCAGTCGGGACATGACCGGGGAGCTGTTTTTT CASRDMTGELFF . TRBJ2-2 . TRBV19
TGTGCCAGCAGTGGGGCAGGGCGCAATTCACCCCTCCACTTT CASSGAGRNSPLHF . TRBJ1-6 . TRBV2
TGTGCCAGTAGTATTCCCCGGGCGGAGAACACTGAAGCTTTCTTT CASSIPRAENTEAFF . TRBJ1-1 . TRBV19
TGTGCCAGCACTTACGAAAGGGGCCCCTACGAGCAGTACTTC CASTYERGPYEQYF . TRBJ2-7 . TRBV6-6
TGTGCTTTTGGGGGGGGAAGCACAGATACGCAGTATTTT CAFGGGSTDTQYF TRBD2 TRBJ2-3 . TRBV6-6
TGCGCCAGCAGCTTAACCACAGGGGACTCTGGAAACACCATATATTTT CASSLTTGDSGNTIYF TRBD1 TRBJ1-3 . TRBV5-1
TGTGCCAGCAGCTTAGCGGGACAGGGTAACAATGAGCAGTTCTTC CASSLAGQGNNEQFF TRBD1 TRBJ2-1 . TRBV7-8
TGCGCCAGCAGCCAACCAGCGGGAGGGCAAGAGACCCAGTACTTC CASSQPAGGQETQYF TRBD2 TRBJ2-5 . TRBV5-1
TGTGCCAGTTTAGCGGGAAAAGGAAATGAGCAGTTCTTC CASLAGKGNEQFF TRBD2 TRBJ2-1 . TRBV28
TGCAGCGTTGAAAGGAGTAGCGGGGGAAAAGAGACCCAGTACTTC CSVERSSGGKETQYF TRBD2 TRBJ2-5 . TRBV29-1
TGTGCCAGCGCCCTAAGCATCAATCAGCCCCAGCATTTT CASALSINQPQHF . TRBJ1-5 many TRBV6-1
TGTGCCAGCAGTGCCACAGGAACCGGCTACACCTTC CASSATGTGYTF . TRBJ1-2 . TRBV6-6
TGTGCCAGCAGCTTAGGCGGCAAGCAAGAGACCCAGTACTTC CASSLGGKQETQYF . TRBJ2-5 . TRBV7-9
TGTGCCAGCAGTGAATATCGGGGTGCGGTGACTGAAGCTTTCTTT CASSEYRGAVTEAFF . TRBJ1-1 . TRBV6-1
TGTGCCTGGAGTGTACGGGGGGCCAAACAAGAGACCCAGTACTTC CAWSVRGAKQETQYF . TRBJ2-5 once TRBV30
TGTGCCAGCAGCTTAGAGGGGGCATCGGGAAACACCATATATTTT CASSLEGASGNTIYF TRBD1 TRBJ1-3 once TRBV7-6
TGTGCCAGCTCACCGTCAACCCGCGAGCAGTACTTC CASSPSTREQYF . TRBJ2-7 . TRBV18
TGTGCCAGCAGTGAGGCCGGTGCCGGGGGCAATGGCTACACCTTC CASSEAGAGGNGYTF . TRBJ1-2 . TRBV2
TGTGCCAGCAGTGACGGCACAGATACGCAGTATTTT CASSDGTDTQYF . TRBJ2-3 many TRBV6-1
TGTGCCAGCAGTTACAGTGGGACAGCAGACTATGGCTACACCTTC CASSYSGTADYGYTF TRBD1 TRBJ1-2 . TRBV6-5
TGTGCCAGCAGCAGACGAAGGGACACTGAAGCTTTCTTT CASSRRRDTEAFF . TRBJ1-1 . TRBV11-2
TGTGCCAGCAGCCCGGGGGGTGGGAACACCATATATTTT CASSPGGGNTIYF . TRBJ1-3 once TRBV11-2
TGTGCCAGCAGTCCACAGGGCGGGGGGACTGAAGCTTTCTTT CASSPQGGGTEAFF . TRBJ1-1 . TRBV6-4
TGTGCCAGCGGGAAACCGGGATCCCCAAATGAGCAGTTCTTC CASGKPGSPNEQFF . TRBJ2-1 . TRBV7-9
TGCGCCAGCAGCCAAGACGAGACGCGGAAGGAAAAACTGTTTTTT CASSQDETRKEKLFF . TRBJ1-4 . TRBV4-1
TGTGCCAGCAGCTTATCAGTCTCGAACACCGGGGAGCTGTTTTTT CASSLSVSNTGELFF . TRBJ2-2 once TRBV11-2
TGTGCCAGCAGCTTCTGGCTAGCGGGGGGAGAGACCCAGTACTTC CASSFWLAGGETQYF TRBD2 TRBJ2-5 once TRBV5-6
TGTGCCAGCAGCTTAAGAGCGGGGCTACCCAATGAGCAGTTCTTC CASSLRAGLPNEQFF TRBD2 TRBJ2-1 . TRBV7-8
TGTGCCAGCAGCTTAGCGCTAATAGGTACACCGAATGAGCAGTTCTTC CASSLALIGTPNEQFF . TRBJ2-1 . TRBV7-8
TGTGCCAGCAGTGTTGGACTAGCGGGTACCGGGGAGCTGTTTTTT CASSVGLAGTGELFF TRBD2 TRBJ2-2 . TRBV2
TGTGCCATCAGTGCGGAGGCTCCCAAGACCCAGTACTTC CAISAEAPKTQYF . TRBJ2-5 . TRBV10-3
TGTGCTAGTGGTTTGGGCGGAGTGGACATTCAGTACTTC CASGLGGVDIQYF . TRBJ2-4 . TRBV12-5
TGTGCCAGCAGCTTGTGGGGAGGCCTTTACGAGCAGTACTTC CASSLWGGLYEQYF . TRBJ2-7 . TRBV7-9
TGTGCCAGCAGCTTCTCGGGACCTAATGAAAAACTGTTTTTT CASSFSGPNEKLFF . TRBJ1-4 . TRBV7-9
TGTGCCAGCAGCTACAGGGATTCTGGAAACACCATATATTTT CASSYRDSGNTIYF . TRBJ1-3 many TRBV5-8
TGTGCCAGTAGTCCCCTAGCGGGGCACACCTACAATGAGCAGTTCTTC CASSPLAGHTYNEQFF TRBD2 TRBJ2-1 . TRBV19
TGTGCCAGTTACCACGCTAACACCTACGAGCAGTACTTC CASYHANTYEQYF . TRBJ2-7 . TRBV6-1
TGTGCCAGTAGCAAGAACAGCCAACCTAGAAACTATGGCTACACCTTC CASSKNSQPRNYGYTF . TRBJ1-2 . TRBV19
TGCAGCGTTGAAGATCTCGGTGAGGGGGCGGCGTATGGCTACACCTTC CSVEDLGEGAAYGYTF TRBD1 TRBJ1-2 . TRBV29-1
TGTGCCAGCAGCATCACAGATACGCAGTATTTT CASSITDTQYF . TRBJ2-3 . TRBV9
TGTGCCAACAGACAGGGGACCAGCTACGAGCAGTACTTC CANRQGTSYEQYF TRBD1 TRBJ2-7 . TRBV2